These 30 T cell receptor beta chains were all obtained from the same sample, sequenced in a study of CD8+ T cells in alopecia areata. Sample treatment: oral pan-JAK inhibitor, 5-10 mg twice daily. Following RNA extraction, reverse transcription yielded cDNA that acted as the sequencing template. The protocol was immunoSEQ multiplex PCR, while the TCRdb copy is restricted to in-frame clones and leaves out a portion. The data show around 270,000 clones, with roughly 64% seen just once and more than 1.5% held by the top ten. The source was CD4+ T cells sorted from blood, collected at week 24, from a patient treated with tofacitinib. These receptors were taken from a human donor with alopecia areata.

This clone has a single count. The chain has TRBV29-1 and TRBJ2-3, with TRBD1 identical over 8 bases. The junction had 8 bases not matched to a gene; V was cut back by 3 bases and J by 3 bases. The CDR3 runs 15 residues. Per germline, CDR1 SQVTM and CDR2 ANQGSEA. CDR3 nucleotides: TGCAGCGTTGAGGCAGCCACAGGGGGAACAGATACGCAGTATTTT. Residues: CSVEAATGGTDTQYF.

This clone was counted between two and nine times. The chain combines TRBV5-4 with TRBJ1-1; D unclear. V lost 4 bases, J lost 4 bases, and 17 bases lay in between. From germline, CDR1 is SGHNT and CDR2 YYREEE (reference sequence). The CDR3 loop spans 15 amino acids. The chain's CDR3 is CASSADAYWGTEAFF. In DNA form, the CDR3 reads TGTGCCAGCAGCGCTGACGCGTACTGGGGCACTGAAGCTTTCTTT.

The genes are TRBV2 and TRBJ2-7, with TRBD1 matching over 9 bases. The CDR3 consists of 14 residues. After removal of 10 bases from V and 3 bases from J, the junction contained 10 bases not matched to a gene. Germline assignment: CDR1 SNHLY and CDR2 FYNNEI. The CDR3: CAITNRGQNYEQYF. The CDR3 coding sequence is TGTGCCATAACGAACAGGGGGCAGAACTACGAGCAGTACTTC.

CDR3 in amino acids: CASSLNFRASYNEQFF. The CDR3 DNA sequence: TGTGCCAGTTCTCTTAACTTCCGAGCGTCCTACAATGAGCAGTTCTTC. V and J are TRBV19 and TRBJ2-1; D is ambiguous. V lost 8 bases, J lost 1 base, and 18 bases lay in between. Germline values: CDR1 LNHDA, CDR2 SQIVND (reference sequence). The CDR3 has 16 residues.

The rearrangement links TRBV19 to TRBJ1-1; 8 bases match TRBD1. Germline V lookup: CDR1 LNHDA, CDR2 SQIVND (reference sequence). The CDR3 extends over 15 amino acids. V lost 7 bases and J lost 4; bases outside the gene matches: 11. DNA of the CDR3: TGTGCCAGTACCCCGACAGGGGAAGGGAGCACTGAAGCTTTCTTT. Its protein is CASTPTGEGSTEAFF. Full variable domain (outside the CDR3, taken from reference TRBV19 and TRBJ1-1): DGGITQSPKYLFRKEGQNVTLSCEQNLNHDAMYWYRQDPGQGLRLIYYSQIVNDFQKGDIAEGYSVSREKKESFPLTVTSAQKNPTAFYLCASTPTGEGSTEAFFGQGTRLTVV.

V usage is TRBV6-1 and J usage is TRBJ2-7, with 7 bases matching TRBD1. CDR1 and CDR2 from the germline V gene are MNHNS and SASEGT. The V gene end was trimmed by 6 bases and the J gene end by 4 bases; junction bases not matched to a gene: 6. This CDR3 contains 13 residues. Here the CDR3 reads CASSRDSGYEQYF. The CDR3 DNA reads as TGTGCCAGCAGCCGGGACAGTGGGTACGAGCAGTACTTC.

J is TRBJ1-2 and V is TRBV7-2; 10 bases line up with TRBD1. CDR3 length: 15 amino acids. The germline gives CDR1 SGHTA, CDR2 FQGNSA. V gave up 11 bases and J gave up 4 bases; unmatched junction bases: 13. CDR3 protein: CARRGQGPSGYGYTF. The DNA for the CDR3 is TGTGCCCGAAGGGGACAGGGGCCCTCAGGCTATGGCTACACCTTC.

V and J are TRBV15 and TRBJ2-7; D gene unclear. Germline CDR1 LNHNV, CDR2 YYDKDF (reference sequence). V was pared by 3 bases and J by 3 bases, with 12 bases between. This CDR3 region has 14 residues. The chain's CDR3 is CATSRDPVFYEQYF. The CDR3 coding sequence is TGTGCCACCAGCAGGGACCCGGTCTTCTACGAGCAGTACTTC.

The chain combines TRBV29-1 with TRBJ1-1, with 7 bases aligning to TRBD1. CDR3 length: 12 residues. J gave up 10 bases and V 5 bases, and 10 bases lay outside the gene matches. Germline V gene data show CDR1 as SQVTM and CDR2 as ANQGSEA. DNA of the CDR3: TGCAGCGTTACAACAGGGGCGGTGGGAGCTTTCTTT. Its protein product is CSVTTGAVGAFF.

The chain is built from TRBV7-2 and TRBJ2-7; D may correspond to TRBD1 or TRBD2 (6 bases each). V gave up 5 bases and J gave up 0 bases, with 14 bases separating them. Per germline, CDR1 SGHTA and CDR2 FQGNSA. The CDR3 is made up of 15 amino acids. This CDR3 is CASSPGAGPSYEQYF. Written as DNA, the CDR3 is TGTGCCAGCAGCCCGGGGGCGGGGCCCTCCTACGAGCAGTACTTC.

The chain carries TRBV29-1 and TRBJ2-1; 7 bases match TRBD2. This CDR3 has 15 amino acids. The trim removed 7 bases at V and 5 bases at J, leaving 14 bases unmatched. The germline V gene has CDR1 SQVTM and CDR2 ANQGSEA. CDR3 nucleotides: TGCAGCGCCGCCCCCCGACTAGCCAGCAACAATGAGCAGTTCTTC. Translation gives CSAAPRLASNNEQFF.

The rearrangement uses TRBV9 and TRBJ2-7; possible D gene TRBD2, 6 bases. The V gene lost 2 bases and the J gene lost 0 bases, with 12 bases spanning the gap. The length of the CDR3 is 15 residues. Germline CDR1 is SGDLS and CDR2 is YYNGEE. The CDR3 is CASSVGGALSYEQYF. In nucleotides, the CDR3 is TGTGCCAGCAGCGTGGGGGGTGCCCTCTCCTACGAGCAGTACTTC. Together with reference TRBV9 and TRBJ2-7, the CDR3 gives the full variable domain: DSGVTQTPKHLITATGQRVTLRCSPRSGDLSVYWYQQSLDQGLQFLIQYYNGEERAKGNILERFSAQQFPDLHSELNLSSLELGDSALYFCASSVGGALSYEQYFGPGTRLTVT.

J is TRBJ1-2 and V is TRBV19; D remains unclear. V lost 5 bases and J lost 0, with 10 bases in between. This CDR3 is built from 14 residues. Germline loops: CDR1 LNHDA, CDR2 SQIVND (reference sequence). The chain's CDR3 is CASSPSGSNYGYTF. CDR3 nucleotide sequence: TGTGCCAGTAGTCCGTCCGGTTCTAACTATGGCTACACCTTC.

In DNA form, the CDR3 reads TGTGCCAGCCGCAGGGGTTCCTACGAGCAGTACTTC. The encoded protein is CASRRGSYEQYF. The V gene is TRBV6-5, the J gene TRBJ2-7, with D possibly TRBD1 on 6 matching bases. V was clipped by 8 bases and J by 1 base, with 9 bases between them. The CDR3 sequence is 12 residues long. Germline loops: CDR1 MNHEY, CDR2 SVGAGI.

The chain has TRBV30 and TRBJ2-1; no firm D call. With 4 bases removed from V and 7 bases from J, the gap between germline ends came to 14 bases. There are 13 residues in the CDR3. Germline CDR1 and CDR2: GTSNPN and SVGIG (reference sequence). CDR3: CAWTPPIGNEQFF. The DNA for the CDR3 is TGTGCCTGGACCCCCCCAATTGGGAATGAGCAGTTCTTC.

V and J are TRBV4-2 and TRBJ2-1; 8 bases match TRBD2. V lost 5 bases and J lost 7; bases outside the gene matches: 7. The CDR3 is made up of 14 amino acids. Germline V CDR1 and CDR2: LGHNA, YNFKEQ. CDR3 in amino acids: CASSTGGANNEQFF. The CDR3 DNA reads as TGTGCCAGCAGCACCGGGGGGGCGAATAATGAGCAGTTCTTC.

Only a few counts were recorded for this clone. The J gene is TRBJ2-3, the V gene TRBV2, with D tentatively TRBD2 (5 bases). The CDR3 has 14 amino acids. CDR1 is SNHLY and CDR2 is FYNNEI in the germline V gene. Deletions cut 10 bases from V and 1 base from J, with 15 bases between. CDR3 coding DNA: TGTGCCAAAAGCGGACGAGGCGGCACAGATACGCAGTATTTT. Its translation is CAKSGRGGTDTQYF.

The CDR3 bases are TGTGCCAGCAGCCCCCCCCGGGCTAGCGGGGGGGCCCATGAGCAGTTCTTC. Amino acid sequence: CASSPPRASGGAHEQFF. This rearrangement joins TRBV9 to TRBJ2-1; 12 bases agree with TRBD2. V was clipped by 4 bases and J by 8 bases; unmatched bases: 13. The CDR3 is 17 residues long. CDR1 SGDLS and CDR2 YYNGEE come from the germline V gene.

The gene calls are TRBV27 and TRBJ1-6, with D maybe TRBD1 (5 bases). Trimming took off 4 bases at V and 9 bases at J, with 16 bases between the two ends. The CDR3 loop spans 15 amino acids. Per the germline V gene, CDR1 is MNHEY and CDR2 is SMNVEV (reference sequence). The CDR3 spells CASSSRGAAGSPLHF. In nucleotides, the CDR3 is TGTGCCAGCAGTTCCCGCGGGGCTGCGGGTTCACCCCTCCACTTT.

The J gene is TRBJ1-2, the V gene TRBV30, with 8 positions matching TRBD1. Germline CDR1 GTSNPN, CDR2 SVGIG (reference sequence). The CDR3 contains 13 residues. Germline trimming cut 3 bases from V and 2 bases from J; bases unmatched to any gene: 2. Here the CDR3 reads CAWRDRVNYGYTF. The CDR3 DNA sequence: TGTGCCTGGAGGGACAGGGTGAACTATGGCTACACCTTC. Full variable domain (rest looked up from reference TRBV30 and TRBJ1-2): SQTIHQWPATLVQPVGSPLSLECTVEGTSNPNLYWYRQAAGRGLQLLFYSVGIGQISSEVPQNLSASRPQDRQFILSSKKLLLSDSGFYLCAWRDRVNYGYTFGSGTRLTVV.

This chain joins TRBV27 and TRBJ2-7; 9 bases map to TRBD1. The CDR3 spans 13 residues. The germline V gene has CDR1 MNHEY and CDR2 SMNVEV (reference sequence). V shed 6 bases and J 2 bases; nucleotides not matched to a gene: 2. CDR3 DNA: TGTGCCAGCAGCTGGACAGGGGCCTACGAGCAGTACTTC. Translation gives CASSWTGAYEQYF.

The table lists this clone with a few counts. V is TRBV7-3 and J is TRBJ2-5; D gene ambiguous. This CDR3 spans 12 amino acids. V was shortened by 5 bases and J by 5 bases, with 9 bases between the two germline ends. Germline CDR1 SGHTA, CDR2 FQGTGA. The CDR3 protein is CASSPSSETQYF. The CDR3 DNA sequence: TGTGCCAGCAGCCCCAGCAGCGAGACCCAGTACTTC.

This chain links TRBV5-1 with TRBJ2-7; D gene uncertain. CDR1 and CDR2 from the germline V gene are SGHRS and YFSETQ. This CDR3 comprises 14 residues. V lost 0 bases, J lost 4 bases, and 11 bases lay in between. The CDR3, as DNA: TGCGCCAGCAGCTTGGCCGAGGCCCTTTACGAGCAGTACTTC. It encodes CASSLAEALYEQYF.

The chain combines TRBV7-2 with TRBJ1-5, with D hard to call. The CDR3 is 12 residues long. The germline V and J ends were trimmed by 5 bases and 7 bases, with 9 bases remaining between them. From germline, CDR1 is SGHTA and CDR2 FQGNSA. The CDR3 loop is CASSLFEQPQHF. The CDR3 DNA reads as TGTGCCAGCAGCCTCTTCGAGCAGCCCCAGCATTTT.

The J gene is TRBJ1-4, the V gene TRBV5-1, with 8 bases lining up with TRBD1. The CDR3 is made up of 15 amino acids. With V trimmed by 4 bases and J by 6 bases, 8 bases remained unmatched. Germline V gene data show CDR1 as SGHRS and CDR2 as YFSETQ. The CDR3 coding sequence is TGCGCCAGCAGCCCGAGTGACAGGGGAGATGAAAAACTGTTTTTT. Translating gives CASSPSDRGDEKLFF. Full variable domain (missing parts from reference TRBV5-1 and TRBJ1-4): KAGVTQTPRYLIKTRGQQVTLSCSPISGHRSVSWYQQTPGQGLQFLFEYFSETQRNKGNFPGRFSGRQFSNSRSEMNVSTLELGDSALYLCASSPSDRGDEKLFFGSGTQLSVL.

The V and J genes are TRBV15 and TRBJ1-5; 7 bases are shared with TRBD1. The V segment lost 2 bases and the J segment 1 base; nucleotides outside the gene matches: 8. This CDR3 has 17 residues. Germline V CDR1 and CDR2: LNHNV, YYDKDF (reference sequence). CDR3 DNA sequence: TGTGCCACCAGCAGACCAACAGGGGAGAGGAGCAATCAGCCCCAGCATTTT. Encoded protein: CATSRPTGERSNQPQHF.

The genes are TRBV29-1 and TRBJ1-2; 7 nucleotides align to TRBD1. V shed 3 bases and J 2 bases; nucleotides not matched to a gene: 3. The CDR3 is 13 amino acids. Germline lookup yields CDR1 SQVTM and CDR2 ANQGSEA. The CDR3 coding sequence is TGCAGCGTTGACCCGGGACAGAACTATGGCTACACCTTC. Encoded protein: CSVDPGQNYGYTF.

There are a few counts of this clone. The genes are TRBV7-8 and TRBJ2-7, with D possibly TRBD2 on 5 matching bases. The CDR3 sequence is 13 residues long. The germline gives CDR1 SGHVS, CDR2 FQNEAQ. The V end lost 1 base, the J end lost 2 bases, and 6 bases lay between the germline ends. Written as DNA, the CDR3 is TGTGCCAGCAGCTTAGGGAGGACCTACGAGCAGTACTTC. Its protein product is CASSLGRTYEQYF.

This chain uses TRBV15 with TRBJ2-5; D is ambiguous. The CDR3 covers 12 residues. The ends were cut back, 1 base at V and 5 bases at J, with 5 bases in the middle. CDR1 LNHNV and CDR2 YYDKDF come from the germline V gene (reference sequence). CDR3 loop: CATSRAGETQYF. The CDR3 coding sequence is TGTGCCACCAGCAGAGCGGGTGAGACCCAGTACTTC.

The sample holds a few counts of this clone. This chain uses TRBV7-9 with TRBJ2-5, with D possibly being TRBD1 or TRBD2 (5 bases each). The CDR3 covers 11 residues. V lost 8 bases and J 2 bases, leaving 6 bases between the germline ends. Germline-derived CDR1 and CDR2 are SEHNR and FQNEAQ (reference sequence). CDR3 loop: CASGGQETQYF. DNA of the CDR3: TGTGCCAGCGGGGGACAAGAGACCCAGTACTTC.